The sequence of this T cell receptor (beta chain) was determined in a study of circulating CD8 cells and anti-PD-1 response in melanoma (dated by TCRdb to 2019 to 2021). At the level of the whole study: Nivolumab was administered to patients intravenously at 3 mg/kg every 2 weeks. The melanoma cohort included approximately 13 patients, of whom seven received anti-PD-1 as first-line therapy and six had previously received targeted therapy or immunotherapy. Patients with complete or partial responses were classified as responders, and patients with stable or progressive disease (RECIST v1.1) were classified as non-responders. A total of about 11 melanoma patients were included in the TCR repertoire analysis, 4 of them responders and 7 non-responders. In on-treatment samples, a biotinylated anti-human IgG4 antibody was used to detect PD-1. The paper's findings and limits, for the study overall: The published TCR repertoire comparisons used only baseline and M1 samples from a small cohort with few responders. The cohort included both treatment-naive and previously treated patients, and the authors noted that this mix could influence results. The DNEG repertoire had the highest diversity, the PD-1 and DPOS repertoires had similar and higher clonality, and the TIGIT repertoires had the lowest diversity. Experiments were generally performed without replicates because of limited material. Because tumor material could not be accessed, tumor reactivity was instead assessed with peptide assays on expanded sorted subsets. Repertoires were mostly private between subsets, with fewer than 7% of TRB clonotypes shared at M1, and the greatest sharing occurred between DPOS and TIGIT.

Judged by its sample share, this clonotype qualifies as large (0.1 to 1%). Its antigen has not been determined. Per-base quality was not reported, and no clone a single base away is much larger than it. The CDR3 runs 11 amino acids, cysteine and phenylalanine included. The only DNA kept is the CDR3, 33 bases in frame from the first base. Trimming at the junction amounts to 2 bases on V and 3 bases on J, and the germline ends lie 2 bases apart. The germline V gene (reference sequence) specifies MNHEY as CDR1 and SMNVEV as CDR2. Sequencing was carried out with a NextSeq 500. The QIAseq Immune Repertoire RNA Library Kit, Human TCR Panel was used to prepare TCR libraries from 15 ng of total RNA. TCR libraries were sequenced on an Illumina NextSeq with a Mid Output V2 kit, using asymmetric 261x41 paired-end reads. Every TCR library was diluted to about 4.1 nM, then pooled, denatured and loaded at 0.9 to 1 pM. In the source study's methods: The QIAGEN GeneGlobe Data Analysis Center was used to process TCR FASTQ files, and downstream analysis was done in R 3.5.2. To get clonality, Shannon entropy was normalized by the log of the number of unique productive sequences and the result was subtracted from one. For each subset, Fisher exact tests at 5% FDR were used to find TRA or TRB clonotypes whose abundance differed between baseline and M1. Clonotypes with differential abundance were classified as emerging, expanding, contracting or non-expanding/contracting. Morisita's overlap index was used to measure how much repertoires overlapped between patients. TCRdb ran its own pipeline on the public reads, namely fastp trimming at Q25 and MiXCR clone calling, and kept in-frame beta chains. Each record represents a unique CDR3 protein, reported with the most common genes and DNA among its rows. The V and J calls were not made by the authors but by TCRdb's processing. In this sample the table shows about 670 distinct CDR3 sequences, under 15% of which occur a single time. The ten largest clones capture around half of the sample.

A BD FACSAria II cell sorter was used to sort four subsets, defined by PD-1 and/or TIGIT, from live CD3+CD8+TCRalphabeta+ cells. To characterize relevance to anti-PD-1 therapy response, circulating CD8 T cells were sorted into four subsets based on PD-1 and TIGIT expression. For each sorted CD8 T-cell subset, both the TCR alpha and TCR beta chains were sequenced. Peripheral blood was collected before the first anti-PD-1 injection, after two injections and after four injections. Ficoll gradient centrifugation was used to isolate PBMCs immediately. Until use, PBMCs were cryopreserved in liquid nitrogen in RPMI containing around 22% FCS and about 9.2% DMSO. After thawing, PBMCs were stained with a viability dye and with antibodies against CD3, CD8alpha, TCRalphabeta, PD-1 and TIGIT. Total RNA was extracted with the RNeasy Kit, and every sample reached a RIN above 7.

The TCR was taken from a human donor with melanoma. Recombination linked TRBV27 to TRBJ2-7; the D gene identity is not certain. The source was CD8+ T cells from PBMCs, collected at baseline or after one month of anti-PD-1 therapy (not recorded which). The DNA sequence is TGTGCCAGCAGTTTAATCTACGAGCAGTACTTC. This translates into CASSLIYEQYF.